This TCR beta chain was found in a study of shared clonotypes between healthy human individuals. The overall study: Each donor's CD8 memory used one plate, CD8 naive two, each CD4 subset three. Study findings and constraints: Naive subsets generally exceeded memory subsets in estimated richness.

In the case of this clone: The antigen remains undetermined.

A CD45RA-negative memory subset and a CD45RA+ naive subset were separated from the CD4+ cells. Measured with immunoSEQ multiplex PCR; TCRdb has only the in-frame clones, and not every one. Of over a million clones in the sample, approximately 96% were seen once. CDR1 and CDR2 (germline): SGDLS, YYNGEE. Trimming shortened V by 0 bases and J by 7 bases, and 14 bases separated the two germline ends. The CDR3 is 15 amino acids. This receptor was obtained from a man between 25 and 39 years old in good health. Material: naive CD4+ T cells sorted from blood. This sample's subset: CD45RA+ positively selected. This chain uses TRBV9 with TRBJ2-1, with a tentative D call TRBD1 (6 bases). The CDR3 nucleotides are TGTGCCAGCAGCGTAGCGGTTGGGGGCGGGAATGAGCAGTTCTTC. This gives the protein CASSVAVGGGNEQFF.